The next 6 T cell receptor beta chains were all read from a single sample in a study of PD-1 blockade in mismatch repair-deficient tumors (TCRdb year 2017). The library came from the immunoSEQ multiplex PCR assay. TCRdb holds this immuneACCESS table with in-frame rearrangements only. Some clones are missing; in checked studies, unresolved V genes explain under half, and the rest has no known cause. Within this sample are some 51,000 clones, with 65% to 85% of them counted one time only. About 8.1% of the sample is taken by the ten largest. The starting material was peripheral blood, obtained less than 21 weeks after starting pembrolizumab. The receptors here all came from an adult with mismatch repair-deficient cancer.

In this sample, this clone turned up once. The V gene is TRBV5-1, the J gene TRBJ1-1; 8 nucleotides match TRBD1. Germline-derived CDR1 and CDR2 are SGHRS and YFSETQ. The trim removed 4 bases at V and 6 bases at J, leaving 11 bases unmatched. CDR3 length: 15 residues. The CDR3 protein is CASSDIGQGGAEAFF. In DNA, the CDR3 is TGCGCCAGCAGCGATATAGGACAGGGCGGCGCTGAAGCTTTCTTT.

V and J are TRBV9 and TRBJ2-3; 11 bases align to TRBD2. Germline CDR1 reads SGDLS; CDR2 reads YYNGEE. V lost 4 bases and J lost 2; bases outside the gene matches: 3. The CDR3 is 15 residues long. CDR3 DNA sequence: TGTGCCAGCAGCCAGACTAGCGGGAACACAGATACGCAGTATTTT. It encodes CASSQTSGNTDTQYF.

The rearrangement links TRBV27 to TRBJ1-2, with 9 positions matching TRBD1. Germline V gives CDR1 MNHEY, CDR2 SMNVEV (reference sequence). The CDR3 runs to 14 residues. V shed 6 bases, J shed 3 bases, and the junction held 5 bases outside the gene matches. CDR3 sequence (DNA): TGTGCCAGCAGCCAACAGGGGGCACACTATGGCTACACCTTC. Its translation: CASSQQGAHYGYTF.

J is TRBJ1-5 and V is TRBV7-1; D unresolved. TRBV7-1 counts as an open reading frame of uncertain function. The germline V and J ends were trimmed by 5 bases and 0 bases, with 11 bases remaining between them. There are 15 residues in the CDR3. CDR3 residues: CASSLLGLSNQPQHF. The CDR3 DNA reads TGTGCCAGCAGCCTTCTAGGTCTTAGCAATCAGCCCCAGCATTTT.

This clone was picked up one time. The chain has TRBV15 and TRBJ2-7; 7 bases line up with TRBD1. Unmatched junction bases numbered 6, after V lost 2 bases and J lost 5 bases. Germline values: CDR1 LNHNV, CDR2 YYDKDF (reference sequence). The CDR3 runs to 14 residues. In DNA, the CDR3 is TGTGCCACCAGCAGAAGACAGGGTTTCGACGAGCAGTACTTC. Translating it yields CATSRRQGFDEQYF. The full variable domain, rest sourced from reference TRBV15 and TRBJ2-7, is DAMVIQNPRYQVTQFGKPVTLSCSQTLNHNVMYWYQQKSSQAPKLLFHYYDKDFNNEADTPDNFQSRRPNTSFCFLDIRSPGLGDTAMYLCATSRRQGFDEQYFGPGTRLTVT.

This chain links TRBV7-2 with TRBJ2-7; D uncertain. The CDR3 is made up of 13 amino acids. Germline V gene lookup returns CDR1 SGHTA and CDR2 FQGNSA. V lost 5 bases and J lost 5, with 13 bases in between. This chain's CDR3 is CASSPSLLNEQYF. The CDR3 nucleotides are TGTGCCAGCAGCCCGTCCCTCCTAAACGAGCAGTACTTC. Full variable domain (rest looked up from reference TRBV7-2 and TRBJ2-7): GAGVSQSPSNKVTEKGKDVELRCDPISGHTALYWYRQSLGQGLEFLIYFQGNSAPDKSGLPSDRFSAERTGGSVSTLTIQRTQQEDSAVYLCASSPSLLNEQYFGPGTRLTVT.